What follows are 20 T cell receptor beta chains derived from one specimen sequenced in a study of T cells in Graves' hyperthyroidism and ophthalmopathy. The CDR3 regions of TCR beta were amplified from RNA transcripts. First-round RT-PCR of the TCR CDR3 relied on the HTBI primer set. TCRdb passed the multiplex PCR reads through MiXCR, listing each CDR3 protein once. The repertoire includes some 570,000 distinct CDR3 sequences, roughly 15% of them detected once, and roughly a sixth sits in the top ten. Sequencing used blood. The receptors shown here come from a woman aged 18-30 years with Graves' ophthalmopathy.

The rearrangement uses TRBV15 and TRBJ2-3; no firm D call. CDR1 LNHNV and CDR2 YYDKDF come from the germline V gene (reference sequence). The CDR3 contains 12 residues. The V end lost 3 bases, the J end lost 4 bases, and 5 bases lay between the germline ends. CDR3 bases: TGTGCCACCAGCAGCCAATCAGATACGCAGTATTTT. The encoded protein is CATSSQSDTQYF.

This clonotype was counted only a few times. The chain carries TRBV6-1 and TRBJ2-3, with 13 bases fitting TRBD2. The germline gives CDR1 MNHNS, CDR2 SASEGT. The V segment lost 6 bases and the J segment 0 bases; nucleotides outside the gene matches: 3. The CDR3 sequence is 16 residues long. The CDR3 protein is CASRTSGGLSTDTQYF. CDR3 coding DNA: TGTGCCAGCAGGACTAGCGGGGGGCTTAGCACAGATACGCAGTATTTT.

V usage is TRBV19 and J usage is TRBJ1-2; D call uncertain. Germline CDR1 and CDR2: LNHDA and SQIVND (reference sequence). The CDR3 runs to 15 residues. Trimming left V 6 bases short and J 0 bases short, with 14 bases between. CDR3 amino acids: CASSPGVPANYGYTF. Written as DNA, the CDR3 is TGTGCCAGTAGCCCTGGCGTCCCGGCTAACTATGGCTACACCTTC.

The sample holds many counts of this clonotype. V usage is TRBV10-3 and J usage is TRBJ2-1; 7 bases align to TRBD2. The J segment lost 4 bases and the V segment lost 9 bases, leaving 6 bases of the junction unmatched. CDR3 length: 13 amino acids. Germline-derived CDR1 and CDR2 are ENHRY and SYGVKD. The CDR3 bases are TGTGCCATTGAGTCGGGAGGATACAATGAGCAGTTCTTC. Its translation: CAIESGGYNEQFF.

This clonotype was observed at least ten times. The genes are TRBV10-3 and TRBJ2-4, with no clear D. Germline assignment: CDR1 ENHRY and CDR2 SYGVKD. V gave up 2 bases and J gave up 9 bases, with 14 bases separating them. The CDR3 has 14 residues. The CDR3 loop reads CAISEGVGWSIQYF. The CDR3 nucleotides are TGTGCCATCAGTGAGGGGGTAGGGTGGTCCATTCAGTACTTC.

This chain links TRBV28 with TRBJ2-7, with 8 nucleotides matching TRBD1. The CDR3 has 13 residues. The ends lost 6 bases at V and 5 bases at J; junction bases unmatched: 6. The germline V gene encodes CDR1 MDHEN and CDR2 SYDVKM. This CDR3 is CASSQTGEDEQYF. The CDR3 nucleotides read TGTGCCAGCAGCCAGACAGGGGAGGACGAGCAGTACTTC.

This clonotype was seen only a few times. This rearrangement joins TRBV15 to TRBJ2-2, with 9 bases identical to TRBD2. The CDR3 runs 15 residues. Germline V gene sequence: CDR1 LNHNV, CDR2 YYDKDF (reference sequence). With 4 bases clipped from V and 4 bases from J, the junction kept 4 bases outside the gene matches. Written as DNA, the CDR3 is TGTGCCACCAGCACTAGGCGGGAGGGCACCGGGGAGCTGTTTTTT. As protein: CATSTRREGTGELFF.

This clonotype has at least ten counts. The V call is TRBV11-2, the J call TRBJ2-1; unclear D gene. The germline V and J ends were trimmed by 2 bases and 5 bases, with 7 bases remaining between them. This CDR3 comprises 13 residues. CDR1 and CDR2 (germline): SGHAT, FQNNGV. The DNA for the CDR3 is TGTGCCAGCAGCTTAAAAGGGCACAATGAGCAGTTCTTC. This translates into CASSLKGHNEQFF.

This clonotype was seen only a few times. A read error may produce the germline difference seen at one junction end. The chain carries TRBV28 and TRBJ2-2, with a possible D match to TRBD2 (5 bases). The CDR3 length is 14 residues. Germline V CDR1 and CDR2: MDHEN, SYDVKM. The CDR3 here is CASSPPRKTGELLF. The CDR3 DNA is TGTGCCAGCAGCCCCCCCAGGAAAACCGGGGAGCTGCTTTTT.

V usage is TRBV6-4 and J usage is TRBJ2-7; 12 bases agree with TRBD1. The germline gives CDR1 MRHNA, CDR2 SNTAGT. V was pared by 6 bases and J by 3 bases, with 9 bases of the junction left unmatched. The CDR3 is made up of 16 amino acids. Here the CDR3 reads CASSRVGDRGHYEQYF. In DNA, the CDR3 is TGTGCCAGCAGCAGAGTTGGGGACAGGGGGCACTACGAGCAGTACTTC.

In its sample, this clonotype was seen a few times. The CDR3 here is CASSPVHDNSPLHF. DNA of the CDR3: TGTGCCAGCAGCCCGGTGCATGATAATTCACCCCTCCACTTT. The genes are TRBV5-4 and TRBJ1-6; no definite D call. CDR1 is SGHNT, CDR2 YYREEE, per germline (reference sequence). The V end was cut by 4 bases, the J end by 5 bases, with 10 bases between. The CDR3 covers 14 residues. The full variable domain, its missing parts supplied by reference TRBV5-4 and TRBJ1-6, is ETGVTQSPTHLIKTRGQQVTLRCSSQSGHNTVSWYQQALGQGPQFIFQYYREEENGRGNFPPRFSGLQFPNYSSELNVNALELDDSALYLCASSPVHDNSPLHFGNGTRLTVT.

This clonotype was counted ten times or more. The V call is TRBV7-3, the J call TRBJ1-1; 8 bases match TRBD1. There are 14 residues in the CDR3. The V segment lost 5 bases and the J segment 3 bases; nucleotides outside the gene matches: 5. Per the germline V gene, CDR1 is SGHTA and CDR2 is FQGTGA. CDR3 sequence (DNA): TGTGCCAGCAGCCAAGGACAGGGTGACACTGAAGCTTTCTTT. This encodes CASSQGQGDTEAFF.

This clonotype was found many times. This chain joins TRBV3-1 and TRBJ1-3, with D unresolved. The germline V gene encodes CDR1 LGHDT and CDR2 YNNKEL (reference sequence). CDR3 length: 13 residues. V was shortened by 2 bases and J by 2 bases, with 4 bases between the two germline ends. CDR3 bases: TGTGCCAGCAGCCAACCGGCTGGAAACACCATATATTTT. It specifies CASSQPAGNTIYF.

The chain links TRBV27 to TRBJ2-7, with 7 positions matching TRBD1. Per the germline V gene, CDR1 is MNHEY and CDR2 is SMNVEV (reference sequence). Trimming removed 5 bases from V and 3 bases from J; junction bases left unmatched: 7. The CDR3 loop spans 14 amino acids. The CDR3 DNA sequence: TGTGCCAGCAGTCCGGGGACAGCCCACTACGAGCAGTACTTC. It specifies CASSPGTAHYEQYF.

This clonotype was picked up many times. The chain uses TRBV6-1 and TRBJ1-2; D might be TRBD1 (6 bases). The germline CDR1 and CDR2 sequences are MNHNS and SASEGT. This CDR3 has 15 residues. V lost 3 bases and J lost 5, with 16 bases in between. Here the CDR3 DNA reads TGTGCCAGCAGTGATGCCCAGGGGATGGGATATGGCTACACCTTC. Translating it yields CASSDAQGMGYGYTF.

This clonotype has more than one count but fewer than ten. V gene TRBV4-1 combines with J gene TRBJ2-1; 13 nucleotides line up with TRBD2. J lost 0 bases, V lost 0 bases, and 5 bases had no gene match. This CDR3 contains 19 residues. Per the germline V gene, CDR1 is MGHRA and CDR2 is YSYEKL. The CDR3 sequence: CASSQEGLAGSSSYNEQFF. The CDR3 bases are TGCGCCAGCAGCCAAGAGGGACTAGCGGGATCGAGCTCCTACAATGAGCAGTTCTTC.

The V call is TRBV15, the J call TRBJ1-5, with D possibly TRBD1 on 5 matching bases. V lost 3 bases and J lost 3, with 12 bases in between. The CDR3 spans 15 residues. Germline assignment: CDR1 LNHNV and CDR2 YYDKDF (reference sequence). This chain's CDR3 is CATSSGGSNNQPQHF. DNA of the CDR3: TGTGCCACCAGCAGCGGGGGGAGTAACAATCAGCCCCAGCATTTT.

There are a few counts of this clonotype. The chain employs TRBV9 and TRBJ2-7, with D perhaps given as TRBD1 or TRBD2 (5 bases each). The CDR3 is 13 residues long. Germline values: CDR1 SGDLS, CDR2 YYNGEE. Trimming removed 0 bases at V and 6 bases at J, with 10 bases between. CDR3 in DNA: TGTGCCAGCAGCGTAGACGGGACGGGCGAGCAGTACTTC. Its protein product is CASSVDGTGEQYF.

The V and J genes are TRBV5-1 and TRBJ2-2; 11 bases match TRBD2. Germline CDR1 is SGHRS and CDR2 is YFSETQ. The CDR3 sequence is 19 residues long. V trimming: 1 base; J trimming: 6 bases; junction bases outside the gene matches: 14. CDR3 bases: TGCGCCAGCAGCTTGATTAGAGCTACTAGCGGGAGCGGATCCGGGGAGCTGTTTTTT. Encoded protein: CASSLIRATSGSGSGELFF.

The chain combines TRBV12-3 or TRBV12-4 with TRBJ1-3; D remains unclear. V was cut by 3 bases and J by 8 bases, with 5 bases left in between. The CDR3 spans 11 residues. The CDR3: CASSFTDTIYF. The CDR3 DNA sequence: TGTGCCAGCAGTTTTACGGACACCATATATTTT.